The 13 T cell receptor beta chains below were found in one sample sequenced in a study of OX40 agonist ivuxolimab in advanced cancers. Only in-frame clones appear in the TCRdb table, and some are missing; sequencing was by immunoSEQ multiplex PCR. This sample has fewer than 90,000 clones, with around 90% found just once. This specimen consisted of CD4+ or CD8+ T cells sorted from blood, obtained in a trial of the OX40 agonist ivuxolimab. The source of these receptors is an adult with an advanced solid tumor such as melanoma, head and neck, liver or kidney cancer.

This chain joins TRBV6-5 and TRBJ1-2; no clear D. This CDR3 is 11 amino acids long. Germline V gene lookup returns CDR1 MNHEY and CDR2 SVGAGI. Trimming cost V 11 bases and J 5 bases, with 12 bases left between them. CDR3 in amino acids: CAPIGSYGYTF. The CDR3 DNA follows: TGTGCCCCCATCGGTTCGTATGGCTACACCTTC.

The chain uses TRBV19 and TRBJ1-5, with unresolved D. The CDR3 has 15 residues. V lost 0 bases and J 0 bases, leaving 6 bases between the germline ends. Germline CDR1 reads LNHDA; CDR2 reads SQIVND (reference sequence). The CDR3 DNA sequence: TGTGCCAGTAGTATAGAGAGGGATAGCAATCAGCCCCAGCATTTT. Its protein is CASSIERDSNQPQHF.

In DNA, the CDR3 is TGTGCCAGCAGTATAATAGCGGATACGGCAGATACGCAGTATTTT. As protein: CASSIIADTADTQYF. This chain links TRBV7-3 with TRBJ2-3, with TRBD2 as a possible D gene (6 bases). CDR3 size: 15 residues. The V gene lost 6 bases and the J gene lost 4 bases, with 17 bases spanning the gap. Per germline, CDR1 SGHTA and CDR2 FQGTGA.

This sequence joins TRBV6-1 and TRBJ2-5; the match to TRBD1 covers 7 bases. CDR1 and CDR2 from the germline V gene are MNHNS and SASEGT. Trimming took 2 bases from V and 1 from J; bases not matched to a gene: 7. The CDR3 covers 16 residues. The CDR3 reads CASSEIQGTFQETQYF. The DNA for the CDR3 is TGTGCCAGCAGTGAAATACAGGGGACGTTCCAAGAGACCCAGTACTTC.

The V and J genes are TRBV29-1 and TRBJ2-2; TRBD1 might be the D (5 bases). The CDR3 contains 14 residues. The V and J ends lost 6 bases and 0 bases respectively, with 11 bases between them. Per the germline V gene, CDR1 is SQVTM and CDR2 is ANQGSEA. CDR3 protein: CSVSRQTNTGELFF. The CDR3 nucleotides are TGCAGCGTGTCTCGACAGACGAACACCGGGGAGCTGTTTTTT.

This chain connects TRBV18 to TRBJ2-2; D remains ambiguous. Germline lookup yields CDR1 KGHSH and CDR2 LQKENI. Trimming removed 3 bases at V and 1 base at J, with 6 bases between. The CDR3 runs 14 residues. In DNA form, the CDR3 reads TGTGCCAGCTCACCGCAGGAGAACACCGGGGAGCTGTTTTTT. Encoded protein: CASSPQENTGELFF.

The genes are TRBV5-1 and TRBJ2-1; D call uncertain. The V gene lost 5 bases and the J gene lost 5 bases, with 20 bases spanning the gap. The CDR3 has 16 residues. Germline CDR1 SGHRS, CDR2 YFSETQ. For the CDR3, the DNA is TGCGCCAGCAGGCTCGAAGTGGCCCGCGGCCACAATGAGCAGTTCTTC. Amino acid sequence: CASRLEVARGHNEQFF.

The V call is TRBV11-3, the J call TRBJ1-1; no clear D. This CDR3 contains 14 residues. Trimming pared 4 bases from V and 0 bases from J, leaving 9 bases between. Per the germline V gene, CDR1 is SGHNT and CDR2 is YENEEA. The CDR3 DNA reads TGTGCCAGCAGCTCTGTTCGGCTGAACACTGAAGCTTTCTTT. Translating it yields CASSSVRLNTEAFF.

The chain is built from TRBV7-3 and TRBJ2-1, with 12 bases identical to TRBD2. The CDR3 is made up of 14 amino acids. V trimming: 5 bases; J trimming: 7 bases; junction bases outside the gene matches: 3. Germline lookup yields CDR1 SGHTA and CDR2 FQGTGA. The chain's CDR3 is CASSAGTSGNEQFF. The CDR3 DNA is TGTGCCAGCAGCGCCGGGACTAGCGGGAATGAGCAGTTCTTC.

The chain has TRBV4-1 and TRBJ2-7, with D perhaps matching TRBD2 (5 bases). This CDR3 contains 16 residues. With 0 bases removed from V and 4 bases from J, the gap between germline ends came to 16 bases. Germline V CDR1 and CDR2: MGHRA, YSYEKL. The CDR3 sequence: CASSQEKIAGDYEQYF. The CDR3 nucleotides read TGCGCCAGCAGCCAAGAAAAAATTGCGGGTGATTACGAGCAGTACTTC.

Concerning this clone: A junction end diverges from the germline sequence, so it may reflect a read error. This chain joins TRBV7-7 and TRBJ2-5; 9 positions agree with TRBD1. The CDR3 is 15 residues long. Germline loops: CDR1 SSHAT, CDR2 FNYEAQ (reference sequence). Written as DNA, the CDR3 is TGTGCTAGCAGCTTATCGTGGACAGGGGAAGAGACCCAGTACTTC. Translating it yields CASSLSWTGEETQYF.

The rearrangement joins TRBV28 to TRBJ1-2, with a possible D match to TRBD1 (5 bases). Trimming shortened V by 2 bases and J by 2 bases, and 15 bases separated the two germline ends. Germline values: CDR1 MDHEN, CDR2 SYDVKM. The CDR3 runs to 16 residues. For the CDR3, the DNA is TGTGCCAGCAGTTTAACATTGGGGGGTCCAAACTATGGCTACACCTTC. It is translated as CASSLTLGGPNYGYTF.

J is TRBJ2-7 and V is TRBV20-1; D remains unclear. CDR3 length: 11 residues. V lost 0 bases and J 5 bases, leaving 5 bases between the germline ends. From germline, CDR1 is DFQATT and CDR2 SNEGSKA (reference sequence). CDR3 nucleotides: TGCAGTGCTAGAGACCACAACGAGCAGTACTTC. Protein product: CSARDHNEQYF.